This passage covers 24 T cell receptor delta chains from one sample sequenced in a study of gamma-delta T cells after stem cell transplantation. TCRdb reanalysed the RT-PCR reads via CATT. The data show about 15,000 delta-chain clones, just under 9.5% seen once. Sequenced material: gamma-delta T cells. The receptors come from a human donor. It is not recorded whose cells these are; they may come from a transplant donor.

This clone was picked up many times. Given a much more abundant clone one base away, this may be a read error. V and J are TRDV2 and TRDJ1, with D tentatively TRDD3 (6 bases). Per the germline V gene, CDR1 is GEAIGNYY and CDR2 is EKD. V lost 1 base to trimming and J lost 0 bases, with 14 bases between them. The CDR3 contains 16 residues. DNA of the CDR3: TGTGCCTGTGACACGGGGGGAGAACTGTACACCGATAAACTCATCTTT. Protein: CACDTGGELYTDKLIF.

In its sample, this clone was seen many times. The translation of this DNA and the TCRdb protein of a much larger clone differ at residue 14, probably owing to a read error; the protein shown here is translated from the DNA. This sequence joins TRDV2 and TRDJ1, with 10 nucleotides matching TRDD3. Germline CDR1 GEAIGNYY, CDR2 EKD. The V and J ends lost 0 bases and 3 bases, in that order; junction bases with no gene match: 15. This CDR3 has 19 residues. CDR3 sequence reads: CACDTVPTTGGLYADKLIF. CDR3 nucleotides: TGTGCCTGTGACACCGTTCCTACTACTGGGGGATTGTACGCCGATAAACTCATCTTT.

This clone showed up just a few times. A single base is all that separates this from a far larger clone, so a read error is likely. Other DNA sequences in the same sample also yield this CDR3. The chain joins TRDV1 to TRDJ1; TRDD3 agrees at 10 bases. The V gene's germline CDR1 is TSWWSYY and CDR2 QGS. The CDR3 totals 28 residues. CDR3 in amino acids: CALGLPAREAFSYKGGYAVHQYTDKLIF. Written as DNA, the CDR3 is TGCGCTCTTGGGCTCCCAGCGCGGGAGGCCTTCTCCTATAAAGGGGGATACGCAGTTCATCAATACACCGATAAACTCATCTTT.

Worth noting for this clone: One end of the junction varies from germline; a read error may be responsible. The V gene is TRDV2, the J gene TRDJ1, with 7 bases that match TRDD3. Germline CDR1 reads GEAIGNYY; CDR2 reads EKD. The CDR3 sequence is 18 residues long. The CDR3 reads CACDALTPGIVVTDKLIF. Written as DNA, the CDR3 is TGTGCCTGTGATGCGCTGACTCCGGGGATAGTAGTCACCGATAAACTAATCTTT.

This clone has a handful of counts. This may arise from a read error, as a much more abundant clone is one base away. Other DNA sequences of this sample code for an identical CDR3. This chain links TRDV1 with TRDJ1; possible D gene TRDD2, 5 bases. Germline CDR1 and CDR2: TSWWSYY and QGS. The length of the CDR3 is 18 residues. Trimming left V 0 bases short and J 6 bases short, with 23 bases between. CDR3 residues: CALGELEDPSRLPHKLIF. The CDR3, as DNA: TGTGCTCTTGGGGAACTGGAGGATCCTTCTAGGCTTCCCCATAAACTCATCTTT.

The rearrangement joins TRDV2 to TRDJ1; D may be TRDD3 (5 bases). Deletions cut 1 base from V and 3 bases from J, with 29 bases between. CDR1 and CDR2 (germline): GEAIGNYY, EKD. The length of the CDR3 is 20 residues. The DNA for the CDR3 is TGTGCCTGTGACACACTAAGGGAGGATATGAAAGTCCGTTTATCCGATAAACTCATCTTT. Translation: CACDTLREDMKVRLSDKLIF.

A note on this clone: The protein given by TCRdb reflects a much larger clone and differs at residue 7 from this DNA's translation, likely from a read error; the protein shown is the DNA's translation. The genes are TRDV2 and TRDJ3, with 10 bases fitting TRDD3. The CDR3 contains 19 residues. CDR1 and CDR2 from the germline V gene are GEAIGNYY and EKD. V lost 0 bases, J lost 1 base, and 5 bases stayed unmatched. CDR3 coding DNA: TGTGCCTGTGACACCGGTTCGGGGGATACGTCCTGGGACACCCGACAGATGTTTTTC. This encodes CACDTGSGDTSWDTRQMFF.

The sample holds a few counts of this clone. The protein that TCRdb holds for this DNA derives from a much larger clone and differs from the translated DNA at residue 3, which likely indicates a read error; the protein shown here is translated from the DNA. The chain employs TRDV2 and TRDJ3; TRDD3 matches at 7 bases. The CDR3 has 25 amino acids. CDR1 is GEAIGNYY, CDR2 EKD, per germline. CDR3: CARDTVSGWGTPLRLSSWDTRQMFF. CDR3 bases: TGTGCCCGTGACACCGTGAGTGGATGGGGGACCCCGCTTCGTTTATCGTCCTGGGACACCCGACAGATGTTTTTC.

The table lists this clone with a few counts. TCRdb assigns this DNA the protein of a much larger clone, which departs from its translation at residue 14; this likely reflects a read error, and the protein shown comes from translating the DNA. The J gene is TRDJ1, the V gene TRDV2; 13 bases fit TRDD3. The CDR3 runs 19 residues. V shed 0 bases and J 3 bases; nucleotides not matched to a gene: 12. The V gene's germline CDR1 is GEAIGNYY and CDR2 EKD. The CDR3 loop reads CACDTLGTGGYDTSDKLIF. CDR3 nucleotides: TGTGCCTGTGACACCCTTGGGACTGGGGGATACGATACCTCCGATAAACTCATCTTT.

This clone was seen a handful of times. A far larger clone differs by one base, so this is likely a read error. Other DNA sequences in this sample translate to the same CDR3. V and J are TRDV1 and TRDJ1, with D maybe TRDD3 (6 bases). Looked up from germline, CDR1 is TSWWSYY and CDR2 is QGS. CDR3 length equals 23 residues. The CDR3: CALGELEFYGGFPPSWGTDKLIF. In nucleotides, the CDR3 is TGCGCTCTTGGGGAACTAGAGTTTTACGGAGGCTTCCCTCCCAGCTGGGGTACCGATAAACTCATCTTT.

This clone was observed a few times. Relative to the germline gene, one junction end is altered; a read error may explain this. The chain has TRDV1 and TRDJ1; 9 bases align to TRDD3. The germline CDR1 and CDR2 sequences are TSWWSYY and QGS. This CDR3 is 29 amino acids long. CDR3 amino acids: CAIGENESFILGEGYWGRQRNWRADKLIF. For the CDR3, the DNA is TGTGCTATTGGGGAAAACGAATCTTTCATACTTGGGGAGGGGTACTGGGGGAGACAGAGGAACTGGCGGGCCGATAAACTCATCTTT.

In regard to this clone: The protein in TCRdb stems from a much larger clone and differs at residue 3 from this DNA's translation, likely a read error; here the protein is translated from the DNA. The chain carries TRDV1 and TRDJ1; 13 nucleotides agree with TRDD3. The CDR3 is 25 amino acids. From germline, CDR1 is TSWWSYY and CDR2 QGS. Here the CDR3 DNA reads TGTGCTATTGGGGAACCCGACAGGGGATTCCTACGTGGAACTGGGGGATACGGTTACACCGATAAACTCATCTTT. It is translated as CAIGEPDRGFLRGTGGYGYTDKLIF.

A few counts support this clone. TCRdb pairs this DNA with a much larger clone's protein that differs at residue 9, likely a read error; the protein shown was translated from the DNA. V is TRDV2 and J is TRDJ1; 7 nucleotides agree with TRDD3. Germline assignment: CDR1 GEAIGNYY and CDR2 EKD. V shed 4 bases, J shed 2 bases, and the junction held 15 bases outside the gene matches. The CDR3 sequence is 17 residues long. The DNA for the CDR3 is TGTGCCTGTGAGAGGCTGGGGGCGTACCGGGGTACCGATAAACTCATCTTT. Protein sequence: CACERLGAYRGTDKLIF.

This clone was counted at least ten times. The protein in TCRdb stems from a much larger clone and differs at residue 8 from this DNA's translation, likely a read error; here the protein is translated from the DNA. The chain uses TRDV2 and TRDJ1; TRDD3 matches at 8 bases. The ends lost 2 bases at V and 1 base at J; junction bases unmatched: 14. CDR1 is GEAIGNYY and CDR2 is EKD in the germline V gene. The CDR3 spans 18 residues. The CDR3: CACDILTGDGDTTDKLIF. Here the CDR3 DNA reads TGTGCCTGTGACATATTAACCGGCGACGGGGATACCACCGATAAACTCATCTTT.

Turning to this clone: With a far larger clone one base away, a read error is the likely cause. This CDR3 is also generated by other DNA sequences in the sample. The chain joins TRDV2 to TRDJ1; TRDD3 agrees at 9 bases. Per germline, CDR1 GEAIGNYY and CDR2 EKD. The CDR3 loop spans 15 amino acids. Trimming took 0 bases from V and 5 from J; bases not matched to a gene: 6. The CDR3 here is CACDTVGGYSDKLIF. CDR3 nucleotide sequence: TGTGCCTGTGACACCGTTGGGGGATATAGTGATAAACTCATCTTT.

Remarks on this clone: This DNA translates differently at residue 12 from the TCRdb protein, which is that of a much larger clone; a read error is likely, and the protein shown is the DNA's own translation. V and J are TRDV2 and TRDJ1, with 12 bases aligning to TRDD3. The CDR3 is 18 amino acids. Germline V gene sequence: CDR1 GEAIGNYY, CDR2 EKD. J was trimmed by 1 base and V by 0 bases; bases with no gene match: 8. The CDR3 nucleotides read TGTGCCTGTGACACCTTGCTGCTGGGGGATACGTGCACCGATAAACTCATCTTT. This sequence encodes CACDTLLLGDTCTDKLIF.

On this clone itself: TCRdb's listed protein matches a much larger clone and diverges from this DNA's translation at residue 9, likely through a read error; the protein shown comes from the DNA. V and J are TRDV2 and TRDJ1; 8 bases fit TRDD3. Germline loops: CDR1 GEAIGNYY, CDR2 EKD. The junction had 18 bases not matched to a gene; V was cut back by 2 bases and J by 2 bases. The CDR3 has 19 residues. This CDR3 reads CACDKIYIVGDSVTDKLIF. In nucleotides, the CDR3 is TGTGCCTGTGACAAGATCTACATAGTGGGGGATTCGGTGACCGATAAACTCATCTTT.

A remark on this clone: This sequence is one base from a far larger clone and is likely a read error. Other DNA sequences in this sample translate to the same CDR3. The chain recombines TRDV1 with TRDJ1; perhaps TRDD2 as D (6 bases). The germline gives CDR1 TSWWSYY, CDR2 QGS. V was trimmed by 0 bases and J by 7 bases, leaving 36 bases between them. The CDR3 has 22 amino acids. The CDR3 region is CALGELIILPLWRDTVVGKLIF. CDR3 nucleotides: TGTGCTCTTGGGGAACTCATAATCCTTCCCCTCTGGCGGGACACGGTCGTTGGTAAACTCATCTTT.

A note on this clone: The protein in TCRdb stems from a much larger clone and differs at residue 14 from this DNA's translation, likely a read error; here the protein is translated from the DNA. CDR3 loop: CACDVMGETATDKPIF. The CDR3 coding sequence is TGTGCCTGCGACGTAATGGGGGAAACAGCGACCGATAAACCCATCTTT. This chain connects TRDV2 to TRDJ1; 7 nucleotides line up with TRDD3. The CDR3 contains 16 residues. Germline-derived CDR1 and CDR2 are GEAIGNYY and EKD.

This clone has just a few counts. This DNA's translation and the protein TCRdb lists, from a much larger clone, do not match at residue 3, likely due to a read error; the protein shown is translated from the DNA. The V call is TRDV2, the J call TRDJ1; D may be TRDD3 (6 bases). Germline V CDR1 and CDR2: GEAIGNYY, EKD. The CDR3 totals 16 residues. The CDR3 DNA reads as TGTGCCCGTGACACGTTGGGGGTCGAGTACACCGATAAACTCATCTTT. Translating gives CARDTLGVEYTDKLIF.

Many counts were recorded for this clone. The chain recombines TRDV2 with TRDJ1; TRDD3 aligns across 7 bases. The J segment lost 0 bases and the V segment lost 0 bases, leaving 15 bases of the junction unmatched. Germline values: CDR1 GEAIGNYY, CDR2 EKD. The CDR3 is made up of 19 amino acids. The CDR3 bases are TGTGCCTGTGACACCGGAGCTTATACTGGGGACACGGACACCGATAAACTCATCTTT. Protein sequence: CACDTGAYTGDTDTDKLIF.

The chain employs TRDV2 and TRDJ1; tentatively, D is TRDD3 (6 bases). CDR1 is GEAIGNYY and CDR2 is EKD in the germline V gene. The CDR3 is 19 residues long. V lost 3 bases, J lost 10 bases, and 35 bases lay in between. The CDR3 sequence: CACDAGISTRRDSTGGLIF. The CDR3 bases are TGTGCCTGTGACGCCGGGATCTCGACGAGGAGGGATAGTACCGGGGGACTCATCTTT.

Ten or more counts support this clone. This specimen includes other DNA sequences encoding the same CDR3. The chain uses TRDV1 and TRDJ1, with 12 bases that match TRDD3. Looked up from germline, CDR1 is TSWWSYY and CDR2 is QGS. Trimming removed 3 bases from V and 1 base from J; junction bases left unmatched: 15. This CDR3 is 20 amino acids long. DNA of the CDR3: TGTGCTCTTGGGGAGGAATCCGGGTACTGGGGGATACTTGGCACCGATAAACTCATCTTT. This codes for CALGEESGYWGILGTDKLIF.

Comment on this clone: This DNA's translation and the protein TCRdb lists, from a much larger clone, do not match at residue 14, likely due to a read error; the protein shown is translated from the DNA. J is TRDJ1 and V is TRDV2; D uncertain. The CDR3 loop spans 20 amino acids. The V gene lost 1 base and the J gene lost 2 bases, with 28 bases spanning the gap. CDR1 is GEAIGNYY, CDR2 EKD, per germline. This CDR3 is CACDTVAGHQGAPGTDKLIF. The CDR3 region has the DNA TGTGCCTGTGACACGGTCGCAGGGCACCAAGGGGCCCCCGGGACCGATAAACTCATCTTT.